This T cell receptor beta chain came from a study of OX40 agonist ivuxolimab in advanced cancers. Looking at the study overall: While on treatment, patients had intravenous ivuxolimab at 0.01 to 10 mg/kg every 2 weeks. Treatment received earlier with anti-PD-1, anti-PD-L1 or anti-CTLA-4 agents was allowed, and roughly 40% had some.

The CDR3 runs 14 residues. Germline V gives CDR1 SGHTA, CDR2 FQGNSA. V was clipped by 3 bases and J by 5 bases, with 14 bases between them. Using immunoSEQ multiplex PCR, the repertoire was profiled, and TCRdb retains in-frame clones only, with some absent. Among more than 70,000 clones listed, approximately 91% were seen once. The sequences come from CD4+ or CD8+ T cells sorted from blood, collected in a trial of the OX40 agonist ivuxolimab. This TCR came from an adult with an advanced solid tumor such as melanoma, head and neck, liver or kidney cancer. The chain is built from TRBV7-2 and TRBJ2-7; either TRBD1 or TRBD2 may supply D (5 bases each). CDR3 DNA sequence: TGTGCCAGCAGCTTCACGGGGCTGGGTGACGAGCAGTACTTC. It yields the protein CASSFTGLGDEQYF.